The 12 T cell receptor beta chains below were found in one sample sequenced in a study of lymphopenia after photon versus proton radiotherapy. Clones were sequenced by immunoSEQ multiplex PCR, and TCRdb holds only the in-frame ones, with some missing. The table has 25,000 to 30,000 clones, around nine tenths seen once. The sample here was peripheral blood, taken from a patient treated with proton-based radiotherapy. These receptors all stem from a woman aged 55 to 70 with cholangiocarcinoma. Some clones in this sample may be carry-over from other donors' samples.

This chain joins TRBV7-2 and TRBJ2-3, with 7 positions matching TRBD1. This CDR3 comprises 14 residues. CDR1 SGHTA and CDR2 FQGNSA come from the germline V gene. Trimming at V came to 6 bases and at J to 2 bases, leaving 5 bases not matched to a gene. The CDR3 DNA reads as TGTGCCAGCAGTCGACAGGGTCCCACAGATACGCAGTATTTT. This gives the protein CASSRQGPTDTQYF.

DNA of the CDR3: TGTGCCAGCAGCCCGCCCGGGTTTGCCGGGGAGCTGTTTTTT. It yields the protein CASSPPGFAGELFF. The genes are TRBV7-3 and TRBJ2-2; D unresolved. The CDR3 is made up of 14 amino acids. V shed 5 bases and J shed 6 bases, with 13 bases lying between them. Germline CDR1 SGHTA, CDR2 FQGTGA.

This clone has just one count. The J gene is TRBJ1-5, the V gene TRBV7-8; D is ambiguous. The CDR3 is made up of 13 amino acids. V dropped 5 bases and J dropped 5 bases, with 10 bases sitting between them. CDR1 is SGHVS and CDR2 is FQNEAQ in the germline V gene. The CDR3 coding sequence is TGTGCCAGCAGCCTAGGGTCGGATCAGCCCCAGCATTTT. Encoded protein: CASSLGSDQPQHF.

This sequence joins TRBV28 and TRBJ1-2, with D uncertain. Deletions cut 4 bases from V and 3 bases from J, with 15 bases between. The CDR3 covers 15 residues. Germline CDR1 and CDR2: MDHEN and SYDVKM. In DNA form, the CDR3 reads TGTGCCAGCAGTTCAAAATCGGCGGCGCACTATGGCTACACCTTC. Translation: CASSSKSAAHYGYTF.

The CDR3: CASSLAGYGRTGGSEQYF. CDR3 sequence (DNA): TGTGCCAGCAGCTTGGCCGGGTACGGGAGGACCGGAGGGAGCGAGCAGTACTTC. This chain joins TRBV5-6 and TRBJ2-7; 7 bases fit TRBD2. The CDR3 consists of 18 residues. CDR1 is SGHDT and CDR2 is YYEEEE in the germline V gene. The V and J ends lost 0 bases and 6 bases, in that order; junction bases with no gene match: 18.

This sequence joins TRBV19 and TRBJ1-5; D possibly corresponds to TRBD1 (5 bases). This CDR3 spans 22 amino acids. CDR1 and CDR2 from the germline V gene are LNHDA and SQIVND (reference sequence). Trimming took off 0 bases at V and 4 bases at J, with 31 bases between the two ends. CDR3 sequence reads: CASSIDSRVNHEQMGQNQPQHF. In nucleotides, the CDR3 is TGTGCCAGTAGTATAGACTCCAGGGTGAATCATGAACAAATGGGCCAAAATCAGCCCCAGCATTTT.

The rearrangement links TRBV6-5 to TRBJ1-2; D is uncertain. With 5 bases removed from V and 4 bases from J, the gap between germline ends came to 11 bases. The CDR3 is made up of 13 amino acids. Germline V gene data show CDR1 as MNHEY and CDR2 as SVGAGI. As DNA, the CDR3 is TGTGCCAGCAGTCGCGACGGGCGCTATGGCTACACCTTC. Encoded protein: CASSRDGRYGYTF.

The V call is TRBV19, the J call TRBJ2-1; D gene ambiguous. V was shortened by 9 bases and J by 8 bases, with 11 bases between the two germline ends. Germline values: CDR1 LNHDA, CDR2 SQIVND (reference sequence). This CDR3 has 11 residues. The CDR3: CASRRGDEQFF. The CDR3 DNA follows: TGTGCCAGCCGACGAGGCGATGAGCAGTTCTTC.

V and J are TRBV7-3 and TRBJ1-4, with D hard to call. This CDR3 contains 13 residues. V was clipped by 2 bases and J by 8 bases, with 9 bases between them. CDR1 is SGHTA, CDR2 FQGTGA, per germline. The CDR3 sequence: CASSLSLNEKLFF. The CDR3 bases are TGTGCCAGCAGCTTATCCCTTAACGAAAAACTGTTTTTT. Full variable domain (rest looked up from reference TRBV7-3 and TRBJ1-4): GAGVSQTPSNKVTEKGKYVELRCDPISGHTALYWYRQSLGQGPEFLIYFQGTGAADDSGLPNDRFFAVRPEGSVSTLKIQRTERGDSAVYLCASSLSLNEKLFFGSGTQLSVL.

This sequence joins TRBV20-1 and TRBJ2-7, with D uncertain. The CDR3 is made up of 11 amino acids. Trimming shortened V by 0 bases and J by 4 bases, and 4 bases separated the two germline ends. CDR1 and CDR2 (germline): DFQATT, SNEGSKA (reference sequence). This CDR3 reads CSARDLYEQYF. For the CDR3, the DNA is TGCAGTGCTAGAGATTTGTACGAGCAGTACTTC.

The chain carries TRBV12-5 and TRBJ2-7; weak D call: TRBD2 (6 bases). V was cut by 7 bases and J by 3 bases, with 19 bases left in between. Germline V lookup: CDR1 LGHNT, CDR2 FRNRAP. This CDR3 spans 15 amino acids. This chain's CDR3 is CASALVGGARYEQYF. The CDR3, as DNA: TGTGCTAGTGCTCTAGTCGGCGGGGCCCGCTACGAGCAGTACTTC.

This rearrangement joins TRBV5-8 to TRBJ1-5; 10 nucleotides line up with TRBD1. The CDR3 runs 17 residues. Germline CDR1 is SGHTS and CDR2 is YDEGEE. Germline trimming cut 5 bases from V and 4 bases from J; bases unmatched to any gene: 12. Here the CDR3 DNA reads TGTGCCAGCAGAAGACCCGGGACAGGGGTCCGGAATCAGCCCCAGCATTTT. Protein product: CASRRPGTGVRNQPQHF.